These 10 T cell receptor beta chains originate from one sample sequenced in a study of blood T cell repertoires in COVID-19. The protocol was immunoSEQ multiplex PCR, while the TCRdb copy is restricted to in-frame clones and leaves out a portion. The table lists around 97,000 clones, around 90% of them singletons. The sample consisted of peripheral blood. The receptors shown here come from a woman over 75 in a cohort sampled during active COVID-19.

For this clone: Other DNA sequences in the same sample also yield this CDR3. The chain combines TRBV5-4 with TRBJ2-7, with 8 bases that match TRBD2. V shed 1 base, J shed 3 bases, and the junction held 6 bases outside the gene matches. CDR1 and CDR2 from the germline V gene are SGHNT and YYREEE (reference sequence). CDR3 length equals 15 residues. CDR3 loop: CASSLRGRGGYEQYF. The CDR3, as DNA: TGTGCCAGCAGCTTGAGGGGTCGGGGGGGCTACGAGCAGTACTTC.

The chain has TRBV6-1 and TRBJ2-1, with 12 bases fitting TRBD1. Germline CDR1 reads MNHNS; CDR2 reads SASEGT. The CDR3 totals 15 residues. The V segment lost 2 bases and the J segment 10 bases; nucleotides outside the gene matches: 6. The CDR3 bases are TGTGCCAGCAGTGAACCGGGACAGGGGGCGGAAGAGCAGTTCTTC. It specifies CASSEPGQGAEEQFF.

A few counts support this clone. This chain uses TRBV18 with TRBJ1-2, with TRBD1 matching 7 bases. V shed 3 bases and J 4 bases; nucleotides not matched to a gene: 2. CDR3 length equals 13 residues. The germline V gene has CDR1 KGHSH and CDR2 LQKENI. Written as DNA, the CDR3 is TGTGCCAGCTCACCTGGACAGGTCTATGGCTACACCTTC. The encoded protein is CASSPGQVYGYTF.

This chain links TRBV19 with TRBJ1-5; 9 bases match TRBD1. V gave up 1 base and J gave up 6 bases; unmatched junction bases: 4. The germline CDR1 and CDR2 sequences are LNHDA and SQIVND (reference sequence). The length of the CDR3 is 15 residues. CDR3 nucleotide sequence: TGTGCCAGTAGTATAGGGACAGGGGTTCTTCAGCCCCAGCATTTT. It encodes CASSIGTGVLQPQHF.

The V and J genes are TRBV10-3 and TRBJ1-2; D gene uncertain. Germline V gives CDR1 ENHRY, CDR2 SYGVKD. CDR3 length: 15 residues. CDR3 amino acids: CPHGNTAAYRYGYTF. In DNA, the CDR3 is TGTCCCCACGGGAACACGGCCGCGTATCGGTATGGCTACACCTTC.

This clone was seen a single time. The V gene is TRBV5-1, the J gene TRBJ1-1; D is ambiguous. Trimming removed 0 bases at V and 0 bases at J, with 15 bases between. The CDR3 sequence is 17 residues long. Germline lookup yields CDR1 SGHRS and CDR2 YFSETQ. The CDR3 nucleotides read TGCGCCAGCAGCTTGGAACCGGGAATCACGATGAACACTGAAGCTTTCTTT. Its protein product is CASSLEPGITMNTEAFF.

This chain links TRBV14 with TRBJ2-3; TRBD2 aligns across 13 bases. CDR1 and CDR2 (germline): SGHDN, FVKESK. J was trimmed by 1 base and V by 3 bases; bases with no gene match: 10. CDR3 size: 19 residues. The CDR3 is CASSHYPGLAGSRTDTQYF. CDR3 in DNA: TGTGCCAGCAGCCATTACCCGGGACTAGCGGGGTCTCGCACAGATACGCAGTATTTT.

J is TRBJ2-1 and V is TRBV11-3; TRBD2 agrees at 13 bases. The CDR3 loop spans 16 amino acids. CDR1 and CDR2 from the germline V gene are SGHNT and YENEEA. Trimming removed 3 bases from V and 6 bases from J; junction bases left unmatched: 5. CDR3 in DNA: TGTGCCAGCAGCTTCCTACTAGCGGGGGGGCTCAATGAGCAGTTCTTC. It encodes CASSFLLAGGLNEQFF.

The J gene is TRBJ2-2, the V gene TRBV5-1; D unresolved. Germline loops: CDR1 SGHRS, CDR2 YFSETQ. This CDR3 spans 13 amino acids. V lost 0 bases and J 4 bases, leaving 4 bases between the germline ends. In DNA, the CDR3 is TGCGCCAGCAGCTTGGATATCACCGGGGAGCTGTTTTTT. It codes for CASSLDITGELFF.

This chain joins TRBV5-5 and TRBJ2-1; 12 bases fit TRBD2. Trimming at V came to 0 bases and at J to 7 bases, leaving 8 bases not matched to a gene. The CDR3 runs 17 residues. Germline CDR1 is SGHKS and CDR2 is YYEKEE (reference sequence). Here the CDR3 reads CASSLELLAGGLNEQFF. CDR3 in DNA: TGTGCCAGCAGCTTGGAGCTCCTAGCGGGGGGGCTGAATGAGCAGTTCTTC.